Each of the 5 T cell receptor beta chains below was sequenced from the same sample in a study of T-cell memory formation after mild COVID-19. One entry per CDR3 protein, called by TCRdb with MiXCR from the 5' RACE reads. The sample carries 350,000 to 500,000 distinct CDR3 sequences, about 22% recorded once. The sample comprised PBMCs or a T cell subset sorted from them (not recorded which). The receptors were gathered from an adult woman who had mild COVID-19 (a few samples of this study predate the infection). Cell type and time point are not known.

The chain couples TRBV12-3 or TRBV12-4 to TRBJ2-1; possibly TRBD1 or TRBD2 for D (5 bases each). Trimming shortened V by 2 bases and J by 0 bases, and 14 bases separated the two germline ends. CDR3 length equals 17 residues. CDR3 residues: CASSLPGAPRSYNEQFF. CDR3 DNA: TGTGCCAGCAGTTTACCCGGGGCGCCCCGCTCCTACAATGAGCAGTTCTTC.

The V gene is TRBV15, the J gene TRBJ1-1, with no clear D. Germline assignment: CDR1 LNHNV and CDR2 YYDKDF (reference sequence). The CDR3 is 17 amino acids. V was clipped by 1 base and J by 7 bases, with 22 bases between them. CDR3 residues: CATSRASVVGIRGEAFF. The CDR3 DNA follows: TGTGCCACCAGCAGAGCTTCGGTTGTAGGGATTCGAGGTGAAGCTTTCTTT.

This clonotype came up a few times. The CDR3: CASSRPAGPYEQFF. Written as DNA, the CDR3 is TGTGCCAGCAGCCGACCGGCCGGCCCCTATGAGCAGTTCTTC. The chain combines TRBV7-9 with TRBJ2-1; no clear D gene. The CDR3 sequence is 14 residues long. Germline CDR1 SEHNR, CDR2 FQNEAQ (reference sequence). Trimming shortened V by 5 bases and J by 8 bases, and 16 bases separated the two germline ends.

The gene calls are TRBV6-5 and TRBJ2-3; perhaps TRBD1 as D (6 bases). The V and J ends lost 5 bases and 0 bases respectively, with 18 bases between them. In germline, CDR1 is MNHEY, CDR2 SVGAGI. This CDR3 contains 17 residues. As DNA, the CDR3 is TGTGCCAGCAGTAGATCCGGGACAAAATATAGCACAGATACGCAGTATTTT. Translated: CASSRSGTKYSTDTQYF.

This clonotype was seen at least ten times. V is TRBV5-8 and J is TRBJ2-7; D tentatively reads TRBD1 or TRBD2 (6 bases each). Germline V gene sequence: CDR1 SGHTS, CDR2 YDEGEE. The ends were cut back, 2 bases at V and 7 bases at J, with 19 bases in the middle. The CDR3 runs to 15 residues. The CDR3 is CASSLGGIKTSEQYF. DNA of the CDR3: TGTGCCAGCAGCTTAGGGGGGATAAAGACGAGTGAGCAGTACTTC. The full variable domain, its missing parts supplied by reference TRBV5-8 and TRBJ2-7, is EAGVTQSPTHLIKTRGQQATLRCSPISGHTSVYWYQQALGLGLQFLLWYDEGEERNRGNFPPRFSGRQFPNYSSELNVNALELEDSALYLCASSLGGIKTSEQYFGPGTRLTVT.